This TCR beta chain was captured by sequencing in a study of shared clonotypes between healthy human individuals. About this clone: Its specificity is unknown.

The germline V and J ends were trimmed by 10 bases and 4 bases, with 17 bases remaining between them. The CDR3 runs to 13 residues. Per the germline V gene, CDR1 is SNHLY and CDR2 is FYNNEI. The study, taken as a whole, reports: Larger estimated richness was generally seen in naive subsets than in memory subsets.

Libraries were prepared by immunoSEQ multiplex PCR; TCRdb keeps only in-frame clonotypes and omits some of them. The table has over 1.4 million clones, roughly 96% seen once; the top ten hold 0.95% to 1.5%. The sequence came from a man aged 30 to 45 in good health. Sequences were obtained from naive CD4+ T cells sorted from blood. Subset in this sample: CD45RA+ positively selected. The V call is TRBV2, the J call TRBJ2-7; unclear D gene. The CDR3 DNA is TGTGCCACCCAATCCGGGCAAAGATACGAGCAGTACTTC. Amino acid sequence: CATQSGQRYEQYF.